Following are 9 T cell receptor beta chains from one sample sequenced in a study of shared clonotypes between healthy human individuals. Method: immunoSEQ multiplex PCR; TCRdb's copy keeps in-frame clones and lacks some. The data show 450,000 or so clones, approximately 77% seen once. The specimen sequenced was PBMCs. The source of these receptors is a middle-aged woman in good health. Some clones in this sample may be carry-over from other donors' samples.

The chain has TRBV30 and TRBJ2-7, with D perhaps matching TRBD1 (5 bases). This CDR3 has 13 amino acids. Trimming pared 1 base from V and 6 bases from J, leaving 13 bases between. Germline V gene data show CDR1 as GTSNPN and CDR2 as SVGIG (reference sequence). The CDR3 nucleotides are TGTGCCTGGAGTGGAGACAGAGGTGCCGAGCAGTACTTC. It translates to CAWSGDRGAEQYF.

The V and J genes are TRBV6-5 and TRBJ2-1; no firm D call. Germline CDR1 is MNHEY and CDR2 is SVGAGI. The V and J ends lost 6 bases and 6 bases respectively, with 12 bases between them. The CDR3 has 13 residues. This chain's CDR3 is CASSPPGVNEQFF. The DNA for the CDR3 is TGTGCCAGCAGCCCCCCTGGGGTCAATGAGCAGTTCTTC.

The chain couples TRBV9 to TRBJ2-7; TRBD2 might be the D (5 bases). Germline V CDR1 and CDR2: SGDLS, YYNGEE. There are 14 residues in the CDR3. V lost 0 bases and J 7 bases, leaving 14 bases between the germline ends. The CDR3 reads CASSVAGQSGEQYF. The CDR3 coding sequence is TGTGCCAGCAGCGTAGCTGGGCAGTCGGGGGAGCAGTACTTC.

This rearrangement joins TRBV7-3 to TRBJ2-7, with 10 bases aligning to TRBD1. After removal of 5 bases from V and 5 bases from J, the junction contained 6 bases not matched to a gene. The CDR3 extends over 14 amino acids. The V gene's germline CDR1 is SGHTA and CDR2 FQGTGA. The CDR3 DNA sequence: TGTGCCAGCAGCCCGGGACAGGGGTTCAACGAGCAGTACTTC. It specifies CASSPGQGFNEQYF.

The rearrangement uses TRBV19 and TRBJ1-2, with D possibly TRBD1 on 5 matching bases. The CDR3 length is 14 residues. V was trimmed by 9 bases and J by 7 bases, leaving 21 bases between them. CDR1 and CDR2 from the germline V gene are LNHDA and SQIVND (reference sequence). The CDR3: CASKGLGDPFGYTF. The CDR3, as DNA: TGTGCCAGCAAGGGGCTCGGGGATCCCTTTGGCTACACCTTC.

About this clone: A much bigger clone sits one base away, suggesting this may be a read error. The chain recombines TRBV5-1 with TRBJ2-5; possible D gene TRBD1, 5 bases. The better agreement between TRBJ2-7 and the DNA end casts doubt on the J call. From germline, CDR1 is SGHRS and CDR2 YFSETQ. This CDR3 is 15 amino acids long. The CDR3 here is CASSLLDSTLYEQYF. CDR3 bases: TGCGCCAGCAGCTTGCTCGACAGCACGCTCTACGAGCAGTACTTC.

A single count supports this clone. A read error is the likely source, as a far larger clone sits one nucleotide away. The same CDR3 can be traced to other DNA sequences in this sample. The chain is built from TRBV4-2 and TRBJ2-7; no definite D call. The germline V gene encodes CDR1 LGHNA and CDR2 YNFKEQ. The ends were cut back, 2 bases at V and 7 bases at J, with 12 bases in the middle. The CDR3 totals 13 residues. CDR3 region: CASSQSPQGEQYF. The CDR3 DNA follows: TGTGCCAGCAGCCAATCCCCACAAGGGGAGCAGTACTTC.

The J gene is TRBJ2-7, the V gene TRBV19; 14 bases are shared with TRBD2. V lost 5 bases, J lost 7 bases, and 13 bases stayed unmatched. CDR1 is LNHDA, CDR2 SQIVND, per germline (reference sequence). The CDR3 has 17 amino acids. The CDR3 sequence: CASSPTRLAGGPGEQYF. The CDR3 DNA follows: TGTGCCAGTAGTCCCACCCGACTAGCGGGAGGGCCGGGGGAGCAGTACTTC. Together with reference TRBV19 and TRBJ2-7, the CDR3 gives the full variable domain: DGGITQSPKYLFRKEGQNVTLSCEQNLNHDAMYWYRQDPGQGLRLIYYSQIVNDFQKGDIAEGYSVSREKKESFPLTVTSAQKNPTAFYLCASSPTRLAGGPGEQYFGPGTRLTVT.

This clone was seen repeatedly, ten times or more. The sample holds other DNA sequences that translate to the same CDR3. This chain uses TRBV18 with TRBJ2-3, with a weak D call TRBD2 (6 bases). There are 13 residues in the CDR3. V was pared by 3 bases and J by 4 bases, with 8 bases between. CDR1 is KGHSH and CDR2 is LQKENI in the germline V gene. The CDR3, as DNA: TGTGCCAGCTCACCCCCGGGGGCAGATACGCAGTATTTT. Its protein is CASSPPGADTQYF.